The entry below describes one T cell receptor (beta chain). Its antigen remains undetermined. No much larger clone is present one base from it, and per-base qualities are unavailable. These data belong to a study of shared clonotypes between healthy human individuals (dated by TCRdb to 2020 to 2021). General notes on the study: The cohort included a few men and a couple of women between 18 and 49 years of age. For each donor, CD4 naive and CD4 memory were each run on three plates, CD8 naive on two plates, and CD8 memory on one plate. To estimate repertoire size and how much clonotypes are shared between individuals, the study performed deep sequencing of blood TCR repertoires from a few healthy adults. Different laboratories and diverse techniques were used to prepare libraries and sequence TCR repertoires, to increase sequencing depth and limit assay-specific biases. Leukapheresis yielded between about 0.85 and 9.5 billion PBMCs per donor. The paper as a whole reports these results and caveats: Compared with non-shared clonotypes, the clonotypes found in all four sorted-subset donors had higher generation probabilities. Pairwise subsampling led to the expectation that sequencing depth would affect the degree of clonotype sharing among donors. Because the study included a small number of donors, the genetic and exposure-history diversity represented was limited. When several donors were compared, the shared fraction of clonotypes was around 5% for naive CD4, over 3% for naive CD8, roughly 2.3% for memory CD4, and roughly 0.4% for memory CD8. Rarefaction of sorted-subset datasets indicated incomplete sequencing despite the large sequencing depth. Sampling was limited to blood, and TCR repertoires in tissue likely differ from TCR repertoires in blood. Naive subsets generally had larger estimated clonotype richness than memory subsets did.

Using the deep immunoSEQ assay, TCR CDR3 regions were amplified from genomic DNA by multiplex PCR. Extracted genomic DNA from each cell subset was spread evenly across all wells of several immunoSEQ 96-well plates, with each plate serving as a replicate. For sorted subsets, each replicate PCR was loaded with 200 ng genomic DNA, equivalent to 25,000 to 35,000 T cell genomes. Purified libraries were measured with a Qubit 3.0 fluorometer, size-checked on a Bioanalyzer 2100, and measured again with the KAPA Library Quantification kit. Every immunoSEQ 96-well plate was sequenced on a separate single-read 150-cycle Illumina NextSeq 550 flow cell. As for the original processing: Because the immunoSEQ output included only junctional sequences and no quality scores, the filtering could not be the same as the filtering used for full-length reads. Sequences were annotated with PyIR, a Python wrapper for IgBLAST v1.9, and V/J genes and CDR3 were assigned using IMGT germline references. Reads with weak V/J assignments (E-value above 1e-6), missing CDR3, stop codons, out-of-frame junctions, or ambiguous translated residues were removed. V3J clonotypes were defined as sequences sharing an identical inferred V gene, J gene, and CDR3 amino acid sequence. Percentage overlap between repertoires was computed as shared unique clonotypes divided by the size of the smaller repertoire. Three approaches were used to assess repertoire richness: RTK rarefaction, the Chao1 estimator, and Recon v2.1 estimates of unobserved clonotypes. For all TCRbeta clonotypes obtained by the gDNA method from a few donors, generation probabilities were computed with OLGA. Not all clones reach the TCRdb copy of this immuneACCESS table, which keeps in-frame sequences only. Checked studies attribute under half of the gap to unresolved V genes and leave the rest unexplained. The DNA was the basis for D and trimming; V, J and clone size are from that table. The sample data list around 560,000 clones, and 85% to 95% of these were observed just once. The ten largest clones take up around 0.12% of the sample.

For the CD8 naive samples, CD45RO-negative cells were positively selected for CCR7, yielding a CD45RA+CCR7+ population from which TemRA cells were excluded. Healthy HIV-negative adults with no recently reported acute infections or vaccinations were included as donors. Every donor was a Caucasian adult living in Nashville, Tennessee, USA. After blood collection by leukapheresis, PBMCs were isolated using Ficoll-Histopaque density gradient centrifugation and then cryopreserved in the vapor phase of liquid nitrogen. Analytical flow cytometry was used to check the purity and quantity of every magnetically sorted T cell population. Each sorted fraction had its genomic DNA isolated and then quantified by UV absorbance on a Nanodrop 2000c. The CDR3 spans 18 residues, from the cysteine through the phenylalanine. Solely the CDR3 DNA is kept, with 54 bases framed from the first base. Per the germline V gene, MGHRA is the CDR1 and YSYEKL is the CDR2. For this chain, trimming is 1 base at the V end and 4 bases at the J end, and the number of junction bases without a gene match is 15.

The V and J genes are TRBV4-1 and TRBJ1-2, with 7 bases in between that match TRBD1. The TCR comes from a woman younger than 45 in good health. The sequenced sample consisted of naive CD8+ T cells sorted from blood. Reading the label with the study, this specimen's cell subset or site is: CD45RA+CCR7+. The nucleotide sequence reads TGCGCCAGCAGCCAAGTTTTTAGACAGGGAGAATTTCCCTATGGCTACACCTTC. Translated, it reads CASSQVFRQGEFPYGYTF.